A selection of T cell receptor beta chains follows, all from one sample in a study of cytomegalovirus exposure and HLA in healthy donors. The assay was immunoSEQ multiplex PCR, and TCRdb's table has in-frame clones only and misses some. The repertoire has 160,000 or so clones, 88% of them found once; the top ten carry about 3%. The specimen was PBMCs. These receptors were obtained from a man aged 18 to 29 in good health and CMV-seronegative. Both conserved end residues are part of each CDR3. Each record gives: V gene, J gene, D gene, clone size, CDR3 DNA, CDR3 protein. D genes are given only for firm matches. Not every row has a clone size; where given, it reads once, few, many or a size class.

>TRBV4-1|TRBJ2-3|TRBD2|-
TGCGCCAGCAGCCAAAGGACTAGCGCTAGCACAGATACGCAGTATTTT
CASSQRTSASTDTQYF
>TRBV27|TRBJ1-6|-|-
TGTGCCAGCAGTCCAACAGGGAGCTCCTATAATTCACCCCTCCACTTT
CASSPTGSSYNSPLHF
>TRBV19|TRBJ1-6|-|-
TGTGCCAGTAGCAAAGACAGCCTCTTCAATTCACCCCTCCACTTT
CASSKDSLFNSPLHF
>TRBV27|TRBJ2-1|-|-
TGTGCCAGCAGTTTTCGAGGTAGCTCCTACAATGAGCAGTTCTTC
CASSFRGSSYNEQFF
>TRBV6-5|TRBJ2-1|TRBD1|-
TGTGCCAGCAGCTGGGGACAGGGTGGATCCTACATCCTGTTCTTC
CASSWGQGGSYILFF
>TRBV6-5|TRBJ1-2|-|-
TGTGCCAGCAGCTCTTGGGAGAACTATGGCTACACCTTC
CASSSWENYGYTF
>TRBV7-9|TRBJ1-2|-|-
TGTGCCAGCAGCCCAGGGGTTGCTAACTATGGCTACACCTTC
CASSPGVANYGYTF
>TRBV28|TRBJ2-1|TRBD2|-
TGTGCCAGCAATGAGGCCGGGACTATCGTGCAGTTCTTC
CASNEAGTIVQFF
>TRBV6-1|TRBJ1-2|-|-
TGTGCCAGCAGTGACGCAGGGTCTAACTATGGCTACACCTTC
CASSDAGSNYGYTF
>TRBV6-4|TRBJ1-4|-|few
TGTGCCAGCAGTGAATTCTATGGAGGGAAACTGTTTTTT
CASSEFYGGKLFF
>TRBV11-3|TRBJ2-1|-|once
TGTGCCAGCAGCACGGCAGGGCGATACAATGAGCAGTTCTTC
CASSTAGRYNEQFF
>TRBV28|TRBJ2-1|-|once
TGTGCCAGCAGTTTATCCTTGGAGGGGGAGGGGCCCAAGGATGAGCAGTTCTTC
CASSLSLEGEGPKDEQFF
>TRBV5-8|TRBJ1-5|-|-
TGTGCCAGCAGCATTGACACCAATCAGCCCCAGCATTTT
CASSIDTNQPQHF
>TRBV7-2|TRBJ2-7|TRBD1|-
TGTGCCAGCAGCTTTATTGGGGGGGGACAGGGACCCCGAGAGCAGTACTTC
CASSFIGGGQGPREQYF
>TRBV29-1|TRBJ1-1|-|-
TGCAGCGGAAACCCAGGAATAACGAACACTGAAGCTTTCTTT
CSGNPGITNTEAFF
>TRBV9|TRBJ1-1|TRBD1|-
TGTGCCAGCAGCGAGACAGGGTGGGCCACTGAAGCTTTCTTT
CASSETGWATEAFF
>TRBV30|TRBJ1-2|-|-
TGTGCCTGGAGTGTATCAGGGGCTAACTATGGCTACACCTTC
CAWSVSGANYGYTF
>TRBV9|TRBJ2-3|TRBD1|-
TGTGCCAGCAGCGTAGTGGCTGGACAGGGGTTCGATACGCAGTATTTT
CASSVVAGQGFDTQYF
>TRBV6-5|TRBJ2-2|TRBD2|-
TGTGCCAGCAGTTACTCGGCTAGCGGGAGAACCGGGGAGCTGTTTTTT
CASSYSASGRTGELFF
>TRBV5-1|TRBJ1-4|TRBD1|-
TGCGCCAGCAGCTGGACAGGGAACGACGAAAAACTGTTTTTT
CASSWTGNDEKLFF
>TRBV6-1|TRBJ1-2|-|-
TGTGCCAGCAGTGAAAGGGAGGGAAACTATGGCTACACCTTC
CASSEREGNYGYTF
>TRBV12-1|TRBJ2-1|-|-
TGTGCCAGCAGCGCCGGGCTAGCGGGGGTCTACAATGAGCAGTTCTTC
CASSAGLAGVYNEQFF